Below, 9 T cell receptor beta chains from the same sample are listed, as sequenced in a study of Graves' ophthalmopathy and Graves' hyperthyroidism. TCR beta CDR3 amplification used RNA transcripts. HTBI-primed first-round RT-PCR preceded second-round multiplex PCR. TCRdb processed the multiplex PCR reads anew with MiXCR; each CDR3 protein has one entry. The sample has 900,000 to 1,200,000 distinct CDR3 sequences, roughly two fifths seen once. What was sequenced was peripheral blood or thyroid tissue (not recorded which). The receptors come from an adult man with Graves' hyperthyroidism.

This clonotype was recorded at least ten times. The CDR3 protein is CSVASTRRNTEAFF. The CDR3 region has the DNA TGCAGCGTTGCGTCCACCCGAAGGAACACTGAAGCTTTCTTT. V usage is TRBV29-1 and J usage is TRBJ1-1; D gene unclear. The CDR3 sequence is 14 residues long. Germline V CDR1 and CDR2: SQVTM, ANQGSEA. V was pared by 4 bases and J by 1 base, with 13 bases between.

The CDR3 DNA is TGTGCCAGCAGCTTAACGGGGAGGGGCCCAGGGAACGAGCAGTACTTC. Translation gives CASSLTGRGPGNEQYF. The chain joins TRBV5-5 to TRBJ2-7; 7 bases line up with TRBD2. Trimming at V came to 2 bases and at J to 5 bases, leaving 13 bases not matched to a gene. This CDR3 contains 16 residues. Germline V gene sequence: CDR1 SGHKS, CDR2 YYEKEE (reference sequence).

This chain uses TRBV24-1 with TRBJ1-2; TRBD1 aligns across 8 bases. The germline CDR1 and CDR2 sequences are KGHDR and SFDVKD. The V gene end was trimmed by 3 bases and the J gene end by 3 bases; junction bases not matched to a gene: 8. The length of the CDR3 is 16 residues. CDR3 in amino acids: CATSDTGTGDDYGYTF. As DNA, the CDR3 is TGTGCCACCAGTGATACCGGGACAGGAGACGACTATGGCTACACCTTC.

This clonotype has at least ten counts. The chain has TRBV4-3 and TRBJ2-7; the match to TRBD1 covers 8 bases. CDR1 LGHNA and CDR2 YSLEER come from the germline V gene. This CDR3 spans 15 amino acids. V gave up 2 bases and J gave up 2 bases; unmatched junction bases: 5. CDR3 bases: TGCGCCAGCAGCCAACTACAGGGGGGACCCTACGAGCAGTACTTC. Protein sequence: CASSQLQGGPYEQYF.

This clonotype was seen many times. The rearrangement uses TRBV7-9 and TRBJ1-4; D gene unclear. Germline loops: CDR1 SEHNR, CDR2 FQNEAQ (reference sequence). V lost 3 bases and J 4 bases, leaving 12 bases between the germline ends. The CDR3 covers 15 residues. The CDR3 bases are TGTGCCAGCAGCTTCGTAACGGGATTTAATGAAAAACTGTTTTTT. Protein product: CASSFVTGFNEKLFF.

V gene TRBV4-3 combines with J gene TRBJ1-6, with TRBD1 matching 8 bases. CDR1 is LGHNA and CDR2 is YSLEER in the germline V gene. CDR3 length: 15 residues. J lost 9 bases, V lost 0 bases, and 4 bases had no gene match. The CDR3 bases are TGCGCCAGCAGCCAAGACAGGGGGCAGGGTTCACCCCTCCACTTT. Its translation: CASSQDRGQGSPLHF.

Comment on this clonotype: The CDR3 end shows no conserved phenylalanine or tryptophan, and so a read error is likely. The chain is built from TRBV18 and TRBJ1-5, with 7 bases lining up with TRBD1. Germline assignment: CDR1 KGHSH and CDR2 LQKENI. V shed 4 bases, J shed 3 bases, and the junction held 6 bases outside the gene matches. The CDR3 loop spans 15 amino acids. The CDR3 sequence is CASSQDGTDNQPQHL. The CDR3 DNA follows: TGTGCCAGCTCACAAGATGGGACAGACAATCAGCCCCAGCATTTA.

As concerns this clonotype: A read error may account for a junction end that differs from germline. For the CDR3, the DNA is TGTGCCAGCAGTGTACGAGGACACCTTGGATGGTACGAGCAGTGCTTC. It codes for CASSVRGHLGWYEQCF. The chain is built from TRBV2 and TRBJ2-7; a weak D match, TRBD1 (5 bases). The CDR3 extends over 16 amino acids. Germline CDR1 SNHLY, CDR2 FYNNEI. The complete variable domain, with remaining parts taken from reference TRBV2 and TRBJ2-7, reads EPEVTQTPSHQVTQMGQEVILRCVPISNHLYFYWYRQILGQKVEFLVSFYNNEISEKSEIFDDQFSVERPDGSNFTLKIRSTKLEDSAMYFCASSVRGHLGWYEQCFGPGTRLTVT.

Only a few counts were recorded for this clonotype. This chain joins TRBV7-2 and TRBJ2-7; 7 nucleotides match TRBD1. The J segment lost 8 bases and the V segment lost 4 bases, leaving 5 bases of the junction unmatched. CDR1 SGHTA and CDR2 FQGNSA come from the germline V gene. The CDR3 has 12 amino acids. The CDR3 sequence is CASSYGQVKQYF. DNA for the CDR3: TGTGCCAGCAGCTACGGACAGGTCAAGCAGTACTTC.